This T cell receptor beta chain was recovered during a study of tumour-infiltrating T cells in Burkitt lymphoma. Here immunoSEQ multiplex PCR was the method, and the copy in TCRdb shows in-frame clones only, minus some. The repertoire consists of 4,500 to 6,000 clones, with about 12% occurring once and the leading ten covering around 25%. Per germline, CDR1 SGHKS and CDR2 YYEKEE (reference sequence). Trimming took 0 bases from V and 1 from J; bases not matched to a gene: 10. This CDR3 is built from 17 residues. V gene TRBV5-5 combines with J gene TRBJ2-7; 7 bases fit TRBD1. The specimen was tumor tissue. The source is a human donor with Burkitt lymphoma. CDR3: CASSLDSRGGMSYEQYF. The CDR3 DNA reads TGTGCCAGCAGCTTGGATTCTAGAGGGGGCATGTCCTACGAGCAGTACTTC.